Sequencing of this T cell receptor beta chain was carried out in a study of T-cell reconstitution after alpha-beta-depleted transplantation in children. This clonotype was seen a few times. Unique molecular identifiers were built into the TCRbeta library. Each CDR3 protein is one row after TCRdb ran MiXCR on the PCR reads. The table shows around 680,000 distinct CDR3 sequences, with around 17% occurring only once. The CDR3 totals 15 residues. CDR1 is SEHNR and CDR2 is FQNEAQ in the germline V gene (reference sequence). V lost 5 bases to trimming and J lost 5 bases; unmatched junction nucleotides: 10. The TCR originated in a human donor who donated a stem cell graft to a child with acute myeloid leukemia. This specimen was PBMCs from the stem cell graft donor, taken from the stem cell graft. V gene TRBV7-9 combines with J gene TRBJ2-5, with 8 bases identical to TRBD1. The CDR3 DNA is TGTGCCAGCAGCGAAACAGGGGGAGTAAGGGAGACCCAGTACTTC. Residues: CASSETGGVRETQYF.